This T cell receptor beta chain was sequenced for a study of chemoradiotherapy in HPV16-positive cancers. Study at large: Functional T-cell assays on a couple of HPV16-positive patients' cells defined candidate HPV-specific clones and common TCR motifs.

Samples were taken several times over chemoradiotherapy. The repertoire was sequenced with immunoSEQ multiplex PCR; TCRdb's copy has only in-frame clones and lacks some. The sample yields 30,000 or so clones, roughly 87% seen once. Study-level results: Functional assays defining HPV-specific T cells used only two HPV16-positive patients.

CDR1 is SNHLY, CDR2 FYNNEI, per germline. V shed 6 bases and J shed 2 bases, with 11 bases lying between them. The CDR3 covers 13 residues. Concerning this clone itself: Its antigen remains unknown.

The J gene is TRBJ2-7, the V gene TRBV2, with D perhaps matching TRBD2 (5 bases). Material: blood, obtained from a patient who underwent chemoradiotherapy. The sequence derives from a human donor with HPV-associated anogenital cancer. Here the CDR3 reads CASRPGMTYEQYF. CDR3 nucleotides: TGTGCCAGCAGGCCGGGAATGACCTACGAGCAGTACTTC.